This T cell receptor (beta chain) originates from a study of CD8 T cells in Susac syndrome (dated by TCRdb to the late 2010s). Background on the whole study: The study used repertoire sequencing to test whether antigen drove CD8+ T cell activation and differentiation in Susac syndrome. The study compared CD8+ T cell repertoire clonality among around 11 healthy donors, roughly 14 Susac syndrome patients and 15 or so multiple sclerosis patients. Overall results and qualifications from the work: The number of individuals in the TCR sequencing and HLA analysis was recognized as being relatively small.

Peripheral blood CD8+ and CD4+ T cells from healthy donors, Susac syndrome patients and multiple sclerosis patients were profiled by high-throughput TCR beta sequencing. The healthy donors served as controls matched for age and sex. Bulk CD8+ and CD4+ T cells were purified by magnetic negative isolation, whereas CD8+ TEMRA cells were enriched by FACS. Blood was collected in EDTA tubes and processed within 24 hours, with PBMCs isolated through density gradient centrifugation. PBMCs intended for TCR sequencing were cryopreserved in liquid nitrogen and thawed later in a water bath at 37 degrees C. The sorted or isolated CD4+, CD8+ and CD8+ TEMRA cells reached a purity of at least 90%. Comment on this clonotype: No cognate antigen has been identified for it. No much larger clone is present one base from it, and per-base qualities are unavailable.

RNA was extracted using the RNeasy kit, and about 0.45 to 1 microgram was reverse transcribed with random hexamers. The immunoSEQ multiplex PCR assay, covering 54 Vbeta and 13 Jbeta segments, was used to amplify TCR beta CDR3 regions. PCR amplification bias was corrected by using a synthetic template baseline for primer optimization and computational correction. On the study's bioinformatics: Reads were annotated to V, D and J genes according to IMGT and were analyzed with immunoSEQ Analyzer, with only productive sequences retained. Clonality was computed as one minus Shannon entropy normalized by log2 of the number of productive unique sequences. For each patient and control, public and private clones were evaluated within the 100 most prevalent clones. A clone was defined as Susac-specific if it was absent from the healthy and MS cohorts, from approximately 980 published viral clones and from other ImmuneACCESS disease sequences. TCRdb's own reprocessing of the public reads used fastp at Q25 and MiXCR and kept productive beta chains. Records with the same CDR3 protein are collapsed into one entry carrying the most frequent genes and DNA. The authors' filters were not applied to this entry. The sample profile shows over 95,000 distinct CDR3 sequences; around 90% of them were found once. The ten largest clones capture around 0.12% of the sample.

As encoded in the germline V gene (reference sequence), CDR1 is GTSNPN while CDR2 is SVGIG. Measured from the cysteine to the phenylalanine, the CDR3 is 11 residues long. The entry retains the CDR3 DNA only, 33 bases that are in frame from base 1. V drops 5 bases and J drops 1 base, leaving 5 bases in between. This chain is built from TRBV30 and TRBJ1-1, with the D gene too uncertain to name. This receptor was taken from a human donor in good health. Sequenced material: CD8+ T cells from PBMCs. The sequenced DNA is TGTGCCTGGGCGAGGAACACTGAAGCTTTCTTT. Its product reads: CAWARNTEAFF.